This is a list of T cell receptor beta chains from one sample in a study of early T cells in non-severe SARS-CoV-2 infection. TCRdb processed the 5' RACE reads anew with MiXCR; each CDR3 protein has one entry. Among approximately 32,000 distinct CDR3 sequences listed, more than 4% were seen once. The source material was whole blood. All receptors come from an adult who was a healthcare worker with PCR-confirmed SARS-CoV-2 infection or an uninfected control (not recorded which). Both conserved end residues are part of each CDR3. Each record gives: clone size, V gene, D gene, J gene, CDR3 protein, CDR3 DNA. A D gene is named only where the DNA matches it firmly. The size field is filled for only some rows; it gives once, few, many or a size class.

clone_size: many
v_call: TRBV6-1
d_call: TRBD1
j_call: TRBJ1-5
cdr3_aa: CASSEEGQGIGAQHF
cdr3_nt: TGTGCCAGCAGTGAAGAGGGACAGGGCATTGGGGCCCAGCATTTT

clone_size: many
v_call: TRBV12-1
d_call: NA
j_call: TRBJ2-3
cdr3_aa: CASSARNPAQAGEPDTQYF
cdr3_nt: TGTGCCAGCAGCGCCCGAAATCCCGCCCAAGCGGGAGAGCCAGATACGCAGTATTTT

clone_size: many
v_call: TRBV6-2/TRBV6-3
d_call: TRBD1
j_call: TRBJ2-6
cdr3_aa: CASSSGTGGFSGANVLTF
cdr3_nt: TGTGCCAGCAGCTCCGGGACAGGGGGCTTCTCTGGGGCCAACGTCCTGACTTTC

clone_size: many
v_call: TRBV5-4
d_call: TRBD1
j_call: TRBJ2-2
cdr3_aa: CASGTGNNRELFF
cdr3_nt: TGTGCCAGCGGGACAGGGAATAATCGGGAGCTGTTTTTT

clone_size: many
v_call: TRBV7-2
d_call: NA
j_call: TRBJ1-5
cdr3_aa: CASSLTGYNQPQHF
cdr3_nt: TGTGCCAGCAGCTTAACGGGTTACAATCAGCCCCAGCATTTT

clone_size: few
v_call: TRBV9
d_call: TRBD2
j_call: TRBJ2-7
cdr3_aa: CASSAGLAVTYEQYF
cdr3_nt: TGTGCCAGCAGCGCCGGACTAGCGGTCACCTACGAGCAGTACTTC

clone_size: many
v_call: TRBV29-1
d_call: NA
j_call: TRBJ2-7
cdr3_aa: CSVDSSYEQYF
cdr3_nt: TGCAGCGTGGACAGCTCCTACGAGCAGTACTTC

clone_size: many
v_call: TRBV20-1
d_call: TRBD1
j_call: TRBJ1-1
cdr3_aa: CSATPDRGEAFF
cdr3_nt: TGCAGTGCTACCCCGGACAGGGGTGAAGCTTTCTTT

clone_size: many
v_call: TRBV27
d_call: TRBD1
j_call: TRBJ2-7
cdr3_aa: CASSFGTGSYEQYF
cdr3_nt: TGTGCCAGCAGTTTTGGGACAGGGTCCTACGAGCAGTACTTC

clone_size: many
v_call: TRBV12-3/TRBV12-4
d_call: TRBD2
j_call: TRBJ2-5
cdr3_aa: CASTTGTRKKTQYF
cdr3_nt: TGTGCCAGCACCACCGGGACTAGAAAAAAGACCCAGTACTTC

clone_size: many
v_call: TRBV6-6
d_call: NA
j_call: TRBJ1-3
cdr3_aa: CASSYSETNGNTIYF
cdr3_nt: TGTGCCAGCAGTTACTCAGAGACCAACGGAAACACCATATATTTT

clone_size: many
v_call: TRBV18
d_call: NA
j_call: TRBJ2-7
cdr3_aa: CASSPTGPASYEQYF
cdr3_nt: TGTGCCAGCTCACCCACCGGGCCAGCTTCCTACGAGCAGTACTTC

clone_size: many
v_call: TRBV12-3/TRBV12-4
d_call: NA
j_call: TRBJ2-6
cdr3_aa: CASRRPGAGANVLTF
cdr3_nt: TGTGCCAGCAGACGCCCAGGGGCTGGGGCCAACGTCCTGACTTTC

clone_size: many
v_call: TRBV28
d_call: NA
j_call: TRBJ2-1
cdr3_aa: CASSSYNEQFF
cdr3_nt: TGTGCCAGCAGTTCGTACAATGAGCAGTTCTTC

clone_size: many
v_call: TRBV30
d_call: NA
j_call: TRBJ2-7
cdr3_aa: CAWTSPVYEQYF
cdr3_nt: TGTGCCTGGACCTCGCCGGTTTACGAGCAGTACTTC

clone_size: many
v_call: TRBV29-1
d_call: NA
j_call: TRBJ2-7
cdr3_aa: CSVRHERQYF
cdr3_nt: TGCAGCGTCAGGCACGAACGGCAGTACTTC

clone_size: many
v_call: TRBV9
d_call: TRBD1
j_call: TRBJ2-7
cdr3_aa: CASSGTGLYEQYF
cdr3_nt: TGTGCCAGTTCCGGGACAGGGCTTTACGAGCAGTACTTC

clone_size: many
v_call: TRBV11-2
d_call: TRBD2
j_call: TRBJ2-1
cdr3_aa: CASSFLSSGGSNEQFF
cdr3_nt: TGTGCCAGCAGCTTTCTTTCGAGCGGGGGTTCCAATGAGCAGTTCTTC

clone_size: many
v_call: TRBV9
d_call: TRBD2
j_call: TRBJ2-3
cdr3_aa: CASSVKAVREGRPATDTQYF
cdr3_nt: TGTGCCAGCAGCGTAAAGGCGGTACGGGAGGGCCGCCCGGCCACAGATACGCAGTATTTT

clone_size: many
v_call: TRBV7-6
d_call: NA
j_call: TRBJ2-3
cdr3_aa: CASSLGGSQADTQYF
cdr3_nt: TGTGCCAGCAGCTTGGGCGGGTCCCAGGCAGATACGCAGTATTTT

clone_size: many
v_call: TRBV7-9
d_call: TRBD2
j_call: TRBJ2-3
cdr3_aa: CASSLLPLLAGSTDTQYF
cdr3_nt: TGTGCCAGCAGCTTATTACCCCTCCTAGCGGGGAGCACAGATACGCAGTATTTT

clone_size: many
v_call: TRBV6-2/TRBV6-3
d_call: NA
j_call: TRBJ2-7
cdr3_aa: CASSLDNVDRELIWQYF
cdr3_nt: TGTGCCAGCAGTCTGGATAATGTGGACAGAGAATTAATATGGCAGTACTTC

clone_size: many
v_call: TRBV6-6
d_call: NA
j_call: TRBJ2-7
cdr3_aa: CASSYSSRAYEQYF
cdr3_nt: TGTGCCAGCAGTTACTCATCCAGGGCCTACGAGCAGTACTTC

clone_size: many
v_call: TRBV6-2/TRBV6-3
d_call: NA
j_call: TRBJ1-1
cdr3_aa: CASSYRIGADTEAFF
cdr3_nt: TGTGCCAGCAGTTACCGTATAGGGGCGGACACTGAAGCTTTCTTT

clone_size: NA
v_call: TRBV27
d_call: TRBD2
j_call: TRBJ2-7
cdr3_aa: CASSLSRPASGSGSEQYF
cdr3_nt: TGTGCCAGCAGTTTATCGCGGCCTGCTAGCGGGAGCGGGAGCGAGCAGTACTTC

clone_size: many
v_call: TRBV20-1
d_call: NA
j_call: TRBJ2-1
cdr3_aa: CSARDQGIWNEQFF
cdr3_nt: TGCAGTGCTAGAGATCAGGGGATTTGGAATGAGCAGTTCTTC

clone_size: many
v_call: TRBV7-3
d_call: NA
j_call: TRBJ2-2
cdr3_aa: CASSTTPGELFF
cdr3_nt: TGTGCCAGCAGCACGACACCCGGGGAGCTGTTTTTT

clone_size: many
v_call: TRBV24-1
d_call: NA
j_call: TRBJ2-6
cdr3_aa: CATSETDSGANVLTF
cdr3_nt: TGTGCCACCAGTGAAACTGACTCTGGGGCCAACGTCCTGACTTTC